A single TCR beta chain is shown here with its context. Its antigen remains unknown. Time point given: inflamed ileum from the surgical specimen. Sequencing used immunoSEQ multiplex PCR; TCRdb keeps in-frame clones, though not all of them. The data hold some 6,600 clones, with about 83% observed a single time. This record comes from a study of T cell repertoires in ileal Crohn's disease. About the research overall: Less than 45% were active smokers at surgery; median disease duration was roughly 7.9 years. About half of patients got postoperative therapy: about twelve thiopurines, roughly 19 anti-TNF.

This CDR3 spans 15 amino acids. Germline values: CDR1 SGHDN, CDR2 FVKESK. V lost 2 bases and J lost 2; bases outside the gene matches: 3. Study observations and caveats: Mucosal expansions were suggested to be mainly CD8 T cells. Active smokers at surgery had more clonal expansions than non-smokers.

This TCR derives from an adult with Crohn's disease. Sequenced input: ileal tissue. This chain links TRBV14 with TRBJ1-5, with 7 nucleotides matching TRBD1. CDR3 residues: CASSQKGAGNQPQHF. The CDR3 DNA sequence: TGTGCCAGCAGCCAAAAGGGGGCCGGCAATCAGCCCCAGCATTTT.